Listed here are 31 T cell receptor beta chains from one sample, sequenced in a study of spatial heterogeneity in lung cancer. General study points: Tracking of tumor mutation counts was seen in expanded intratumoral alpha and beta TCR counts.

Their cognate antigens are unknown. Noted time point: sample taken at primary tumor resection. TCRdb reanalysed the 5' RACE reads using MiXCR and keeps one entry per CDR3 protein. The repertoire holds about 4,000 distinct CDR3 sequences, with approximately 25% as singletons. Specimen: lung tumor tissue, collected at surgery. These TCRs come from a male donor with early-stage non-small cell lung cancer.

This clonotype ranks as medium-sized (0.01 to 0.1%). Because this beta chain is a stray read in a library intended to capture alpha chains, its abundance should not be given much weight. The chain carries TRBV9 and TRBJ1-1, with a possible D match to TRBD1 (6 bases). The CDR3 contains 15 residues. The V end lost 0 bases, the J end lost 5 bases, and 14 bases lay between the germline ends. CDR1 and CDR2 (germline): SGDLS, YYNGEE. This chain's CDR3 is CASSVEGGWRTEAFF. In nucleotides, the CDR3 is TGTGCCAGCAGCGTAGAGGGGGGGTGGCGGACTGAAGCTTTCTTT.

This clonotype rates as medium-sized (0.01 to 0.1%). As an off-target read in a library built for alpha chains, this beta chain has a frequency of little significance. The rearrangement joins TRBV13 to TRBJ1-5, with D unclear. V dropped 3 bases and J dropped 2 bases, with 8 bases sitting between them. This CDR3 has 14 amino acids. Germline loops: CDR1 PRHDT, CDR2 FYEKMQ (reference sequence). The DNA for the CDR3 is TGTGCCAGCAGCTTCCGAAGTGGCAATCAGCCCCAGCATTTT. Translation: CASSFRSGNQPQHF.

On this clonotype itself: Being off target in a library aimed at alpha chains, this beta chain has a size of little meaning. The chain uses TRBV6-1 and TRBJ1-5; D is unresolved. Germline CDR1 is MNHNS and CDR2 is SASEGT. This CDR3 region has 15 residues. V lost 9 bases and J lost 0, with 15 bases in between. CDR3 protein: CASLWTADSNQPQHF. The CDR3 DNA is TGTGCCAGTTTATGGACGGCCGATAGCAATCAGCCCCAGCATTTT.

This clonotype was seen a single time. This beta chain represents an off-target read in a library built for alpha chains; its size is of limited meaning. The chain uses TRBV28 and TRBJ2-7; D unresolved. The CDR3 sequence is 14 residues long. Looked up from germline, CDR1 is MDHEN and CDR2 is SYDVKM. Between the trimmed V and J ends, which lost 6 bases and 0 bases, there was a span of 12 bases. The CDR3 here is CASSPPTSSYEQYF. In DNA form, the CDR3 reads TGTGCCAGCAGCCCCCCCACCAGCTCCTACGAGCAGTACTTC.

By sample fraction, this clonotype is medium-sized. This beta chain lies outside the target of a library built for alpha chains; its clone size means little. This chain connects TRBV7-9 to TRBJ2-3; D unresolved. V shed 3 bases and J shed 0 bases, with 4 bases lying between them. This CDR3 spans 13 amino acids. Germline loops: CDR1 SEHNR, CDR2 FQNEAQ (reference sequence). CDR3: CASSFSSTDTQYF. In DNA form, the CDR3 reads TGTGCCAGCAGCTTTAGCAGCACAGATACGCAGTATTTT.

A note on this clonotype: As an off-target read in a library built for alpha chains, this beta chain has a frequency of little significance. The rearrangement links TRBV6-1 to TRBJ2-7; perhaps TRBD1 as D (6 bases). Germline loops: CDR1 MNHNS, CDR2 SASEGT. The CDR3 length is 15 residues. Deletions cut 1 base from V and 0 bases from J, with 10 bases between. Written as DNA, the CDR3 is TGTGCCAGCAGTGAAGGACAGGTCCTCTCCTACGAGCAGTACTTC. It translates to CASSEGQVLSYEQYF.

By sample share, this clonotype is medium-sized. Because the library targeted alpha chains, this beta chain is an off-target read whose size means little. CDR3 bases: TGTGCCAGCAGCTTAGTTCCAGGAGGAGGGGGCTACGAGCAGTACGTC. Its translation is CASSLVPGGGGYEQYV. The chain has TRBV7-8 and TRBJ2-7; TRBD1 or TRBD2 may be the D gene (6 bases each). Germline V gene data show CDR1 as SGHVS and CDR2 as FQNEAQ. The length of the CDR3 is 16 residues. The V and J ends lost 1 base and 3 bases respectively, with 16 bases between them.

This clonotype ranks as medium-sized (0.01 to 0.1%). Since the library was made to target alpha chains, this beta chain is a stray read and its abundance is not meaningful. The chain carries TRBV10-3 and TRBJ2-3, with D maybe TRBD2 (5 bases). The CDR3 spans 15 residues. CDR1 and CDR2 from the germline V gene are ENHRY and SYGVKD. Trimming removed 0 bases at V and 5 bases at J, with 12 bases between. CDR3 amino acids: CAISESTQRGDTQYF. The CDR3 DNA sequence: TGTGCCATCAGTGAGTCGACTCAACGGGGAGATACGCAGTATTTT.

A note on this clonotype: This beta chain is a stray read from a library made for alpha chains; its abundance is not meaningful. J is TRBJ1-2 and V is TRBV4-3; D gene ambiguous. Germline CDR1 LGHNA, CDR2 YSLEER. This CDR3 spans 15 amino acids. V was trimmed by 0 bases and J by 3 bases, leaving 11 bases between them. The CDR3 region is CASSQDGISHYGYTF. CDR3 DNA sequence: TGCGCCAGCAGCCAAGATGGGATTTCTCACTATGGCTACACCTTC.

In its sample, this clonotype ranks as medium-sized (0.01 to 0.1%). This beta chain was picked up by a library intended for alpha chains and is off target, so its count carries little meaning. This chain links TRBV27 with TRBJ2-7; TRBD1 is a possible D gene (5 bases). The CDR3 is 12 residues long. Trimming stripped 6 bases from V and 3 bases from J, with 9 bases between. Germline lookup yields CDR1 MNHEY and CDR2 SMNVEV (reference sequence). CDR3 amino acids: CASSPQGYEQYF. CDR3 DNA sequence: TGTGCCAGCAGCCCCCAGGGCTACGAGCAGTACTTC.

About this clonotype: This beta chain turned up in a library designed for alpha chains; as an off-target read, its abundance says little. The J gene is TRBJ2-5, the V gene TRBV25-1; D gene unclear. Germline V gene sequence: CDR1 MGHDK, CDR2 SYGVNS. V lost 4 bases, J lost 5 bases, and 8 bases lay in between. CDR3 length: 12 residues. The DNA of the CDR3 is TGTGCCAGCAGTGTCTCCGGGGAGACCCAGTACTTC. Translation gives CASSVSGETQYF.

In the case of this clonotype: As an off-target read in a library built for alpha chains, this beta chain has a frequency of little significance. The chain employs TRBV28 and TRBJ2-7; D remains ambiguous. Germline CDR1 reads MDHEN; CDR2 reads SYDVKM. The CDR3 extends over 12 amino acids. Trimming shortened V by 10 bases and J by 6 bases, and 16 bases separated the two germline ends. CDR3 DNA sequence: TGTGCCACTATGACATCCGCCGGCGAGCAGTACTTC. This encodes CATMTSAGEQYF.

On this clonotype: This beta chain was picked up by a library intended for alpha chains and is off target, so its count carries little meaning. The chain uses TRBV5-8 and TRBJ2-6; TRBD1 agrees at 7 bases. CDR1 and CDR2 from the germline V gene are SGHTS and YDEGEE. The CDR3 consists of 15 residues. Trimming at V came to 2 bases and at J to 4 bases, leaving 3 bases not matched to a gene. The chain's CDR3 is CASSFQGEGANVLTF. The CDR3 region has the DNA TGTGCCAGCAGCTTTCAGGGGGAAGGGGCCAACGTCCTGACTTTC.

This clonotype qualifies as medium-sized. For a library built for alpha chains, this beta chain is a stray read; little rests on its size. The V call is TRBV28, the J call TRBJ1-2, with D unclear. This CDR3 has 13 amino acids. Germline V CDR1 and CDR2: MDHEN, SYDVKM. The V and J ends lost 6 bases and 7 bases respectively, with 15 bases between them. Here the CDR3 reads CASREEWGSGYTF. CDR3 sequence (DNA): TGTGCCAGCAGAGAGGAATGGGGTAGTGGCTACACCTTC.

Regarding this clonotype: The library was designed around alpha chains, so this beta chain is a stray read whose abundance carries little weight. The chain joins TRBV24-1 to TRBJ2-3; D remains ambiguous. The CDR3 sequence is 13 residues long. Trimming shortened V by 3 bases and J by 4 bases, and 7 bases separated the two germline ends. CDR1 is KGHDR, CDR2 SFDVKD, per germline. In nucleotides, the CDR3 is TGTGCCACCAGTGATCCGGGCGCAGATACGCAGTATTTT. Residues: CATSDPGADTQYF.

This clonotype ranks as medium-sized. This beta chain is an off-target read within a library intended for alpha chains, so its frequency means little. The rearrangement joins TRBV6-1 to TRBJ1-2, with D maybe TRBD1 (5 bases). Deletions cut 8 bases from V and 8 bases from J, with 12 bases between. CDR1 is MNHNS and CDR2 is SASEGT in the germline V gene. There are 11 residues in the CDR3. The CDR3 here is CASGAGLGYTF. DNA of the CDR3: TGTGCCAGCGGGGCAGGCTTGGGCTACACCTTC.

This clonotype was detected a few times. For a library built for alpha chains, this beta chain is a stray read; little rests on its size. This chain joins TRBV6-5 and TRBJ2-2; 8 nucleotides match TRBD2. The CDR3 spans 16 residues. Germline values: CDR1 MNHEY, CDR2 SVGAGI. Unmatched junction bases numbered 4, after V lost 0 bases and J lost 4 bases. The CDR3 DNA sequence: TGTGCCAGCAGTTACTCGAGCGGGAGTGTCACCGGGGAGCTGTTTTTT. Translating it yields CASSYSSGSVTGELFF.

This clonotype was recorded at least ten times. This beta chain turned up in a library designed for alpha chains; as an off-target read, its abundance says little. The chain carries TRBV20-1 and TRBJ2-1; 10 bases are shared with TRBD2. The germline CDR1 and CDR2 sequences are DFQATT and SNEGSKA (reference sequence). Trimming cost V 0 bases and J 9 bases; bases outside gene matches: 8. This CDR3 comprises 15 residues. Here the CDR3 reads CSARDWLAGVGEQFF. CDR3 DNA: TGCAGTGCTAGAGATTGGCTAGCGGGAGTAGGTGAGCAGTTCTTC.

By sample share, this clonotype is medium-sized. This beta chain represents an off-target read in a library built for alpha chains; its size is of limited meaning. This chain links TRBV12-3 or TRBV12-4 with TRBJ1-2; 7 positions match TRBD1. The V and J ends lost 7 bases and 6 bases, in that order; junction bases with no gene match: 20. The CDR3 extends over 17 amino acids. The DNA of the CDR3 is TGTGCCAGCACCCGACTTATCTCGACAGGGAGTGGGAATGGCTACACCTTC. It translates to CASTRLISTGSGNGYTF.

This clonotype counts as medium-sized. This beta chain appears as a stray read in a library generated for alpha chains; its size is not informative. Here the CDR3 reads CASSRTGEVNEQFF. DNA of the CDR3: TGTGCCAGCAGTCGGACAGGGGAGGTCAATGAGCAGTTCTTC. The rearrangement links TRBV12-3 or TRBV12-4 to TRBJ2-1, with 9 bases identical to TRBD1. J was trimmed by 6 bases and V by 5 bases; bases with no gene match: 5. The CDR3 consists of 14 residues.

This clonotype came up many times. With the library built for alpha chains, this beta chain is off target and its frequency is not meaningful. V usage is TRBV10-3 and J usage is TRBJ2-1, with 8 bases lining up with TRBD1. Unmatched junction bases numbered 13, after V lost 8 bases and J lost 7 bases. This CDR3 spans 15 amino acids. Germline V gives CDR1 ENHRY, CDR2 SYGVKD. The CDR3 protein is CAIGTGKVGTNEQFF. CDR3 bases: TGTGCCATCGGGACAGGAAAGGTGGGCACGAATGAGCAGTTCTTC.

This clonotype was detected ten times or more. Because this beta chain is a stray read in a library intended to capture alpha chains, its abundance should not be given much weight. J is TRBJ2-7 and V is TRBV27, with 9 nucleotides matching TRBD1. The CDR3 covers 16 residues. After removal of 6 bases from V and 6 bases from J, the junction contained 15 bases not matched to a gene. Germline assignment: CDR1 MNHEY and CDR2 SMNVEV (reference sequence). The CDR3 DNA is TGTGCCAGCAGCCGATCGGCCGGGACAGGGTATAGCGAGCAGTACTTC. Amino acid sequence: CASSRSAGTGYSEQYF.

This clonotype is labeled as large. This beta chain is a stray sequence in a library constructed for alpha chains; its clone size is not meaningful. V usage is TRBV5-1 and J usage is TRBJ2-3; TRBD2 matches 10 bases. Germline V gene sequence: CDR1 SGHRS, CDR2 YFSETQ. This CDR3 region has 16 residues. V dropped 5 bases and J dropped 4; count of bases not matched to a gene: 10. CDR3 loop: CASRQIAGGGPDTQYF. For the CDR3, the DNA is TGCGCCAGCAGACAAATAGCGGGAGGAGGCCCAGATACGCAGTATTTT.

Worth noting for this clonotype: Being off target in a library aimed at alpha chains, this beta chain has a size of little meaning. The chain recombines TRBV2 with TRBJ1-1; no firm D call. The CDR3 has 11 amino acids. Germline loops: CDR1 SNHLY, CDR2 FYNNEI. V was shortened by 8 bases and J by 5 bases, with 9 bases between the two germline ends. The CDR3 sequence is CASGLTTEAFF. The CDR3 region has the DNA TGTGCCAGCGGGCTCACTACTGAAGCTTTCTTT.

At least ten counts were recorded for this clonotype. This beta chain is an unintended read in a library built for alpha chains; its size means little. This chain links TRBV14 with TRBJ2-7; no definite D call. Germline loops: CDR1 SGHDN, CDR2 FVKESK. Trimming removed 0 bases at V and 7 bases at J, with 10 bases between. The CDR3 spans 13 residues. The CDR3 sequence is CASSQDRLGEQYF. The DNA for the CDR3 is TGTGCCAGCAGCCAAGATCGGCTGGGGGAGCAGTACTTC.

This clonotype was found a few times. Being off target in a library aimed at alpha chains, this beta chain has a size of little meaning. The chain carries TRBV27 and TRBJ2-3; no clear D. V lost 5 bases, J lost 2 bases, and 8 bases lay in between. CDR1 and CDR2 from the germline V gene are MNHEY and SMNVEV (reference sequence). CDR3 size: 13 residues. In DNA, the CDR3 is TGTGCCAGCAGTAAACAGCCCACAGATACGCAGTATTTT. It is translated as CASSKQPTDTQYF.

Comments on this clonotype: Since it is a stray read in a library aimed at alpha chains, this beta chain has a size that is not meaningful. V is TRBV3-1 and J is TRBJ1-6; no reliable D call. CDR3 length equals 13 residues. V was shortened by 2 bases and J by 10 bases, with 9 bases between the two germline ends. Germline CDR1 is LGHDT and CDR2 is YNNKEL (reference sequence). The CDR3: CASSQQRISPLHF. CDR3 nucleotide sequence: TGTGCCAGCAGCCAACAGAGGATCTCACCCCTCCACTTT.

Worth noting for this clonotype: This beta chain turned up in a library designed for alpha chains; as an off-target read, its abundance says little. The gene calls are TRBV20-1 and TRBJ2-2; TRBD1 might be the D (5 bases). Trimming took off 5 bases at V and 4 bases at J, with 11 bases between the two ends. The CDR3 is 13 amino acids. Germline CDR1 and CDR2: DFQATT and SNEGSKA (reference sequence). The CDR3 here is CSALDRGTGELFF. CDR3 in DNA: TGCAGTGCTCTTGACAGAGGCACCGGGGAGCTGTTTTTT.

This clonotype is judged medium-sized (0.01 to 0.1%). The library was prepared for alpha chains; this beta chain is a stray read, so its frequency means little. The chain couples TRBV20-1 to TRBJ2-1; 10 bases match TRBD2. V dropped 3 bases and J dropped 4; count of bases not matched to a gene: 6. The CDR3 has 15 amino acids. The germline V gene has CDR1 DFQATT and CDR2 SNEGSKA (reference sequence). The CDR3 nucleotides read TGCAGTGCTAGGACCGCTAGCGGGAGTTACAATGAGCAGTTCTTC. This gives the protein CSARTASGSYNEQFF.

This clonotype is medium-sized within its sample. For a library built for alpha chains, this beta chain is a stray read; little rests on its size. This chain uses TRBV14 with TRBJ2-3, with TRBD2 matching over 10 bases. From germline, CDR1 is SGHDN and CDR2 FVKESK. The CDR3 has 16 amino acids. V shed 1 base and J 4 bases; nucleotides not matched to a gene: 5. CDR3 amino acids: CASSQVLSGGSDTQYF. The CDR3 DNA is TGTGCCAGCAGCCAAGTTCTTAGCGGGGGGTCAGATACGCAGTATTTT.

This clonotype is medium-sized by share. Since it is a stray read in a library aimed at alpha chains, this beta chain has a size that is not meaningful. Here the CDR3 reads CASSPEVGYEQYF. The CDR3 bases are TGTGCCAGCAGCCCGGAGGTGGGATACGAGCAGTACTTC. The V and J genes are TRBV9 and TRBJ2-7; a weak D match, TRBD2 (5 bases). Trimming cost V 4 bases and J 4 bases, with 12 bases left between them. This CDR3 has 13 residues. Per the germline V gene, CDR1 is SGDLS and CDR2 is YYNGEE.